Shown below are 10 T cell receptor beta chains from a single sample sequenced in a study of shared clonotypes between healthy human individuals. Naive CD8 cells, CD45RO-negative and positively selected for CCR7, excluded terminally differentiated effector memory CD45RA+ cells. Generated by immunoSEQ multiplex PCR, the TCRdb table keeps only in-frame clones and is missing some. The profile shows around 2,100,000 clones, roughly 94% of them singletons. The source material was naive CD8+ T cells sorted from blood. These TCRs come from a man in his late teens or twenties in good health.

CDR3 DNA: TGTGCCAGCTCGTATTCTCCGGGACAGGGACGGGAGACCCAGTACTTC. The encoded protein is CASSYSPGQGRETQYF. The chain is built from TRBV18 and TRBJ2-5; 9 bases match TRBD1. V shed 6 bases, J shed 5 bases, and the junction held 13 bases outside the gene matches. Germline V gives CDR1 KGHSH, CDR2 LQKENI. The CDR3 loop spans 16 amino acids.

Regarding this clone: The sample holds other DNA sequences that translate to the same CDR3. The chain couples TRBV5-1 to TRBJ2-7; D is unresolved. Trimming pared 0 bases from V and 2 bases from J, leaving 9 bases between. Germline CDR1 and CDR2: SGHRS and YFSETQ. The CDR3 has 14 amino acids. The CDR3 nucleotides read TGCGCCAGCAGCTTGGCCGGGCCGGCCTACGAGCAGTACTTC. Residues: CASSLAGPAYEQYF.

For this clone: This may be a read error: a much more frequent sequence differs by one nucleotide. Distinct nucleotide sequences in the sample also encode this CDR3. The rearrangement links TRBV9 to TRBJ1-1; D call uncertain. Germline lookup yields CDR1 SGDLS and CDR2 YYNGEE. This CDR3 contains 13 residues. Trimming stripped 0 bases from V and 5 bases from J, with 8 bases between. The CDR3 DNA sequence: TGTGCCAGCAGCGTAGGTGGGGAGACTGAAGCTTTCTTT. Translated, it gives CASSVGGETEAFF.

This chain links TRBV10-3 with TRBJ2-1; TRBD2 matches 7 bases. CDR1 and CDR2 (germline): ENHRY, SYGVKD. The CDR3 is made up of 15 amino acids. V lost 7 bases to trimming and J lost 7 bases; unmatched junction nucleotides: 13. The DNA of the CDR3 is TGTGCCATCACCCCCAAGGAGAGCGGGATTAATGAGCAGTTCTTC. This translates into CAITPKESGINEQFF.

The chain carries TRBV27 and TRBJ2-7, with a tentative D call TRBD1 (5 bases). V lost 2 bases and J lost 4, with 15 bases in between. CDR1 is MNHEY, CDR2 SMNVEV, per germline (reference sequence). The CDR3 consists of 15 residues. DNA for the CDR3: TGTGCCAGCAGTTTAAGGGGCAGACAAGTATACGAGCAGTACTTC. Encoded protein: CASSLRGRQVYEQYF.

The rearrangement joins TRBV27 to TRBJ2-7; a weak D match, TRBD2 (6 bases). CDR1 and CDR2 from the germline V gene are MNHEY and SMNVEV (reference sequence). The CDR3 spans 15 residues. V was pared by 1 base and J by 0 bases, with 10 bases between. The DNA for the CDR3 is TGTGCCAGCAGTTTATATGGGGGGAGCTCCTACGAGCAGTACTTC. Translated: CASSLYGGSSYEQYF.

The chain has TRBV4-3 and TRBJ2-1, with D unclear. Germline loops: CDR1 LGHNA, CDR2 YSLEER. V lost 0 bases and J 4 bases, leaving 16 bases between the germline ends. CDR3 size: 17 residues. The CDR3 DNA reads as TGCGCCAGCAGCCAAGATAATGCGGCTAATCCTTACAATGAGCAGTTCTTC. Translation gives CASSQDNAANPYNEQFF.

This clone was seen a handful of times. The CDR3 protein is CASSEGQISNQPQHF. CDR3 DNA sequence: TGTGCCAGCAGTGAAGGACAGATTAGCAATCAGCCCCAGCATTTT. This sequence joins TRBV2 and TRBJ1-5, with D perhaps TRBD1 (5 bases). The CDR3 is 15 amino acids. The germline V and J ends were trimmed by 1 base and 0 bases, with 7 bases remaining between them. Germline loops: CDR1 SNHLY, CDR2 FYNNEI. Together with reference TRBV2 and TRBJ1-5, the CDR3 gives the full variable domain: EPEVTQTPSHQVTQMGQEVILRCVPISNHLYFYWYRQILGQKVEFLVSFYNNEISEKSEIFDDQFSVERPDGSNFTLKIRSTKLEDSAMYFCASSEGQISNQPQHFGDGTRLSIL.

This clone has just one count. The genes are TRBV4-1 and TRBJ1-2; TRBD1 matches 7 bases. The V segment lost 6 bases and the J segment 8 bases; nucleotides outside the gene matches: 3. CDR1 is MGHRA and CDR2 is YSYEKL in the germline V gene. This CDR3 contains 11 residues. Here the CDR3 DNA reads TGCGCCAGCAGGGCAGGGGGGGGCTACACCTTC. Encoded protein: CASRAGGGYTF.

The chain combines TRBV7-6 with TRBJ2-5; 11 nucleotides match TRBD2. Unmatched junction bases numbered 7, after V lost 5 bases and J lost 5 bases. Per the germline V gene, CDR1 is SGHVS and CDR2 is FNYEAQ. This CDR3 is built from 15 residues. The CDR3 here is CASSRSGRARETQYF. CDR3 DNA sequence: TGTGCCAGCAGCCGTAGCGGGAGGGCCCGTGAGACCCAGTACTTC.